This TCR beta chain is from a study of blood T cell repertoires in COVID-19. Data came from immunoSEQ multiplex PCR; TCRdb stores just in-frame clones and leaves some out. The repertoire includes tens of thousands of clones, approximately 86% of them detected once, and under 6.5% sits in the top ten. Germline CDR1 and CDR2: LGHNA and YNFKEQ. This CDR3 has 16 residues. The V and J ends lost 4 bases and 0 bases respectively, with 12 bases between them. This clone occurred once. Sequenced: peripheral blood. The V and J genes are TRBV4-2 and TRBJ2-2, with D perhaps matching TRBD2 (5 bases). The TCR sequence derives from an elderly man with COVID-19, enrolled during active disease. The CDR3 protein is CASSRREGTNTGELFF. CDR3 nucleotide sequence: TGTGCCAGCAGCCGCCGTGAGGGCACGAACACCGGGGAGCTGTTTTTT.